The rows below give T cell receptor beta chains drawn from one sample of a study of T cells and copy number aberrations in small-cell lung cancer. Using immunoSEQ multiplex PCR, the repertoire was profiled, and TCRdb retains in-frame clones only, with some absent. This sample carries around 2,300 clones, around three quarters of them seen once, and the ten largest clones take more than 9%. The sequenced material came from tumor tissue. The receptor set was obtained from a man in his 60s with small cell lung cancer. Both conserved end residues are part of each CDR3. A D gene is named only where the DNA matches it firmly. The size of a clone is reported for some rows only, either as once, few or many, or as a class for expanded clones.

V gene	D gene	J gene	clone size	CDR3 DNA	CDR3 protein
TRBV7-2	NA	TRBJ2-5	NA	TGTGCCAGCAGCTTTAGCGGACAAGAGACCCAGTACTTC	CASSFSGQETQYF
TRBV28	NA	TRBJ1-4	NA	TGTGCCAGCAGTTTAGGGCAGGTTAATGAAAAACTGTTTTTT	CASSLGQVNEKLFF
TRBV7-9	NA	TRBJ2-1	NA	TGTGCCAGCAGCTTCCAGGGGTTCTTGTACAATGAGCAGTTCTTC	CASSFQGFLYNEQFF
TRBV6-1	NA	TRBJ1-1	NA	TGTACCAGCAGCTACGGGGGGTACACTGAAGCTTTCTTT	CTSSYGGYTEAFF
TRBV4-2	NA	TRBJ2-5	NA	TGTGCCAGCAGCCAAGACTACCCAGTTCCTCAGACCCAGTACTTC	CASSQDYPVPQTQYF
TRBV6-6	NA	TRBJ2-7	NA	TGTGCCAGCAGCCCTTCGAACGAGCAGTACTTC	CASSPSNEQYF
TRBV4-2	NA	TRBJ1-1	NA	TGTGCCAGCAGCCAGGAACAGGGTCCTGAAGCTTTCTTT	CASSQEQGPEAFF
TRBV11-2	TRBD1	TRBJ2-7	NA	TGTGCCAGCAGCTACCCCGGGACAGGGGGCTACGAGCAGTACTTC	CASSYPGTGGYEQYF
TRBV18	NA	TRBJ2-1	NA	TGTGCCAGCTCCCTCATCGCAGGGACCCTCTCCTACAATGAGCAGTTCTTC	CASSLIAGTLSYNEQFF
TRBV10-3	NA	TRBJ2-1	NA	TGTGCCATCAGTGAGGGGACCAACAATGAGCAGTTCTTC	CAISEGTNNEQFF
TRBV15	TRBD1	TRBJ2-1	NA	TGTGCCACCAGGGATGGGACAGCAGTTTACAATGAGCAGTTCTTC	CATRDGTAVYNEQFF
TRBV6-5	TRBD2	TRBJ2-3	NA	TGTGCCAGCAGTGCCGGACTAGCGGGGGCAGATACGCAGTATTTT	CASSAGLAGADTQYF
TRBV28	TRBD2	TRBJ2-1	NA	TGTGCCAGCAGTTTATTGGGGCGGGGGGGCCGTAGTGAGCAGTTCTTC	CASSLLGRGGRSEQFF
TRBV11-1	TRBD2	TRBJ2-1	NA	TGTGCCAGCAGCTTCGCTAGCGGGAGAACAAATGAGCAGTTCTTC	CASSFASGRTNEQFF
TRBV5-6	NA	TRBJ1-1	NA	TGTGCCAGCAGCCCGGGACCCAGGGGAAGGAACACTGAAGCTTTCTTT	CASSPGPRGRNTEAFF
TRBV7-9	TRBD2	TRBJ2-7	once	TGTGCCAGCAGCCAACTAGCGCGCTCCTACGAGCAGTACTTC	CASSQLARSYEQYF
TRBV27	TRBD1	TRBJ2-3	NA	TGTGCCAGCAGTGCAGACAGGGGGGGCACAGATACGCAGTATTTT	CASSADRGGTDTQYF
TRBV7-2	NA	TRBJ2-3	once	TGTGCCAGCAGCCCTACCACAGATACGCAGTATTTT	CASSPTTDTQYF
TRBV28	TRBD2	TRBJ2-1	NA	TGTGCCAGCAGAATGAGCGGGAGGTACTACAATGAGCAGTTCTTC	CASRMSGRYYNEQFF
TRBV4-3	TRBD1	TRBJ2-1	once	TGCGCCAGCAGCCAAGACGTTCGGGACAGGGCATACGGCGATGAGCAGTTCTTC	CASSQDVRDRAYGDEQFF
TRBV27	NA	TRBJ2-1	NA	TGTGCCAGCAGTTTATTAGGAAGGGGCAATGAGCAGTTCTTC	CASSLLGRGNEQFF
TRBV28	NA	TRBJ1-6	NA	TGTGCCAGCAGTTTAAAGAGGACGGGAGGTTCACCCCTCCACTTT	CASSLKRTGGSPLHF
TRBV7-8	NA	TRBJ2-3	NA	TGTGCCAGCAGCTTAGAAAACTGGAGTGGGGGCACAGATACGCAGTATTTT	CASSLENWSGGTDTQYF